These T cell receptor beta chains were read from a single sample in a study of cytomegalovirus exposure and HLA in healthy donors. The assay was immunoSEQ multiplex PCR, and TCRdb's table has in-frame clones only and misses some. Its table lists some 200,000 clones. The specimen sequenced was PBMCs. The receptors were sampled from a girl under 10 years old in good health and CMV-seropositive. Both conserved end residues are trimmed from each CDR3.

v_gene	len	CDR3aa
TRBV5-1	15	ASSLALVSGRFYEQY
TRBV19	13	ASSIGTSGVGEQY
TRBV5-5	15	ASSLAWLQGPSYEQY
TRBV14	12	ASSKGRGLLEQY
TRBV5-1	14	ASSLAGGFAKNIQY
TRBV11-2	11	ASRQQGDNIQY
TRBV6-5	11	ASRDRVFREQY
TRBV7-2	12	ASIMDRAMETQY
TRBV5-1	10	ASSVDVYGYT
TRBV5-5	12	ASSLRQPYNEQF
TRBV28	12	ASSLEGLREKLF
TRBV6-4	17	ASSVGLSGRALSYNEQF
TRBV19	10	ASRRQSDTQY
TRBV7-9	16	ASSSPWGTGGESGELF
TRBV19	13	ASRGTTRLTDEQF
TRBV19	13	ASNERLASTDTQY
TRBV21-1	13	ASSKLGFSYYEQY
TRBV5-1	13	ASSLQGQLYYEQY
TRBV28	13	ASRSTGTGRYEQY
TRBV2	11	ASSGTGDQPQH
TRBV28	10	ASSLQADTQY
TRBV11-2	13	ASSLEIGGEQPQH
TRBV7-3	13	ASSLLGGATGELF
TRBV7-8	14	ASSLERTRAQETQY
TRBV27	14	ASSSDYSRIESEQY
TRBV19	14	ASSIPSGRKTGEPF
TRBV7-6	12	ASSLSGRDGGLF
TRBV27	14	ASSRLAGRSPDTQY
TRBV5-1	16	ASSSKWTGYELSYEQY
TRBV7-8	11	ATQPGVNTEAF
TRBV7-6	14	ASSLQGTSGLETQY
TRBV7-9	14	ASSFPIQTSENEQF
TRBV6-5	12	ASSYTDRAYEQY
TRBV19	11	ASSMATYNEQF
TRBV19	12	ASSSDRRPYGYT
TRBV9	15	ASSEGQAPLLNEKLF
TRBV21-1	13	ASSNRIREGYEQY
TRBV10-1	13	ASQAGQGYTGELF
TRBV5-8	13	ASSFERGLSQPQH
TRBV4-1	13	ASSQGLAGDYEQY
TRBV10-3	11	AISTGVGDGYT
TRBV19	13	ASTGQFASGNTIY
TRBV6-5	12	ASRSRASPYEQY
TRBV6-1	13	ASTPGQVAGNTIY
TRBV11-2	16	ASSSPGLTSGRSGELF
TRBV27	12	ASSLWGLAYEQF
TRBV27	12	ASSLGQGSQPQH
TRBV28	11	ASSSGQTYGYT
TRBV12-5	10	ASVGQGETQY
TRBV10-3	10	AIGTVSYEQY
TRBV7-9	10	ASSPGGGLLF
TRBV19	16	ASSNRSVGTGSYYEQY
TRBV7-2	12	ASSPPGSLYEQY
TRBV5-1	12	ASSILDRAYEQY
TRBV6-1	13	ASSPPDRGNTEAF